The clone carrying this T cell receptor (beta chain) was seen a few times. Its antigen is as yet unknown. These data originate in a study of Graves' ophthalmopathy and Graves' hyperthyroidism. Study-wide background: Peripheral blood (taken before any treatment) was collected at initial diagnosis. Overall study findings and caveats: Most thyroid clonotypes with frequency above 0.001 were detected in blood too.

CDR1 PRHDT and CDR2 FYEKMQ come from the germline V gene (reference sequence). The CDR3 runs to 15 residues. V was pared by 6 bases and J by 6 bases, with 8 bases of the junction left unmatched. Transcripts of RNA were the source for amplifying TCR beta CDR3 regions. A first-round RT-PCR used HTBI primers, followed by a second-round multiplex PCR. TCRdb ran MiXCR on the multiplex PCR reads and lists one entry per CDR3 protein. In the table there are some 750,000 distinct CDR3 sequences, 35% to 50% of which are singletons. Every ophthalmopathy donor presented moderate-to-severe activity, CAS ≥3, NOSPECS ≥4 and duration under 3 months. Diagnosis used clinical symptoms, serum thyroxine, TRAb, thyroid ultrasound and orbital computed tomography.

Input material: peripheral blood. The receptor's source is an adult man with Graves' ophthalmopathy. The V gene is TRBV13, the J gene TRBJ2-7, with TRBD2 identical over 13 bases. The DNA for the CDR3 is TGTGCCAGCAGAGCATGGGGACTAGCGGGAAGCGAGCAGTACTTC. As protein: CASRAWGLAGSEQYF. The complete variable domain, with remaining parts taken from reference TRBV13 and TRBJ2-7, reads AAGVIQSPRHLIKEKRETATLKCYPIPRHDTVYWYQQGPGQDPQFLISFYEKMQSDKGSIPDRFSAQQFSDYHSELNMSSLELGDSALYFCASRAWGLAGSEQYFGPGTRLTVT.